This TCR beta chain came from a study of T-cell reconstitution after alpha-beta-depleted transplantation in children. Germline V gene lookup returns CDR1 SEHNR and CDR2 FQNEAQ (reference sequence). V was trimmed by 3 bases and J by 4 bases, leaving 17 bases between them. The length of the CDR3 is 16 residues. Construction of the TCRbeta library involved unique molecular identifiers. Via MiXCR, TCRdb re-called the PCR reads, giving one row per CDR3 protein. The sample lists about 690,000 distinct CDR3 sequences; around 16% were seen once. This TCR was recovered from a human donor who donated a stem cell graft to a child with acute myeloid leukemia. This rearrangement joins TRBV7-9 to TRBJ2-3; a weak D match, TRBD2 (5 bases). Sequencing was performed on PBMCs from the stem cell graft donor, taken from the stem cell graft. CDR3 DNA: TGTGCCAGCAGCTTGCCGAGAGGGAAGGAAGCAGATACGCAGTATTTT. This codes for CASSLPRGKEADTQYF.